This T cell receptor (beta chain) was sequenced for a study of blood T cell repertoires in COVID-19. The wider study: In each case, the material was cDNA or gDNA derived from T cells, B-cell-depleted T cells, or PBMCs.

CDR1 SEHNR and CDR2 FQNEAQ come from the germline V gene (reference sequence). This CDR3 region has 17 residues. Trimming stripped 0 bases from V and 1 base from J, with 15 bases between. Some clones are missing from TCRdb's copy, which holds only in-frame ones; the method was immunoSEQ multiplex PCR. The table includes approximately 77,000 clones, 60% to 80% detected once. The sample was peripheral blood. The chain carries TRBV7-9 and TRBJ1-1, with unresolved D. This clonotype was obtained from a man between 65 and 80 years old with active or convalescent COVID-19. The CDR3 sequence: CASSLADPPRRNTEAFF. DNA for the CDR3: TGTGCCAGCAGCTTAGCGGATCCCCCGAGGAGGAACACTGAAGCTTTCTTT.